The next 13 T cell receptor beta chains were all read from a single sample in a study of T cell repertoires in cytomegalovirus infection. TCRdb ran MiXCR on the reads and lists one entry per CDR3 protein. The sample has fewer than 200,000 distinct CDR3 sequences; about 21% are singletons. The source material was PBMCs. Receptors were obtained from a human donor in good health (CMV status not recorded). Some clones in this sample may be carry-over from other donors' samples.

The gene calls are TRBV12-3 or TRBV12-4 and TRBJ2-5; D remains unclear. CDR3 length: 12 residues. Trimming took off 0 bases at V and 5 bases at J, with 4 bases between the two ends. The CDR3 sequence: CASSLAWETQYF. DNA of the CDR3: TGTGCCAGCAGTTTAGCGTGGGAGACCCAGTACTTC.

The V and J genes are TRBV23-1 and TRBJ2-7; D gene unclear. TRBV23-1 carries the ORF label, with uncertain function. The V and J ends lost 3 bases and 6 bases respectively, with 9 bases between them. The length of the CDR3 is 12 residues. The CDR3 coding sequence is TGCGCCAGCAGTCACCCAGGCGCCGAGCAGTACTTC. Translation gives CASSHPGAEQYF.

In its sample, this clonotype was seen a few times. The chain carries TRBV19 and TRBJ1-1, with 9 bases fitting TRBD1. Germline CDR1 and CDR2: LNHDA and SQIVND (reference sequence). This CDR3 has 16 residues. V shed 5 bases, J shed 4 bases, and the junction held 11 bases outside the gene matches. Here the CDR3 DNA reads TGTGCCAGTAGTCGAGGGACAGGGCTTGTCGGCACTGAAGCTTTCTTT. It encodes CASSRGTGLVGTEAFF.

The chain employs TRBV19 and TRBJ2-7; D is unresolved. The CDR3 extends over 14 amino acids. CDR1 and CDR2 from the germline V gene are LNHDA and SQIVND (reference sequence). Between the trimmed V and J ends, which lost 4 bases and 2 bases, there was a span of 12 bases. The CDR3 region has the DNA TGTGCCAGTAGTAGTTCGGCAGCCACCTACGAGCAGTACTTC. It translates to CASSSSAATYEQYF.

This clonotype occurred many times. V usage is TRBV6-1 and J usage is TRBJ2-1; tentative D call: TRBD1 (5 bases). Germline V gene data show CDR1 as MNHNS and CDR2 as SASEGT. The CDR3 totals 16 residues. Trimming took off 4 bases at V and 0 bases at J, with 13 bases between the two ends. The DNA for the CDR3 is TGTGCCAGCAGTGGAAGGGGCTCAGGCTCCTACAATGAGCAGTTCTTC. Amino acid sequence: CASSGRGSGSYNEQFF.

The chain links TRBV5-4 to TRBJ2-1; 9 bases line up with TRBD1. Germline CDR1 is SGHNT and CDR2 is YYREEE (reference sequence). V shed 2 bases, J shed 3 bases, and the junction held 3 bases outside the gene matches. The CDR3 has 15 amino acids. For the CDR3, the DNA is TGTGCCAGCAGCTTAAGGGACAGGGTCTACAATGAGCAGTTCTTC. Translating it yields CASSLRDRVYNEQFF.

A remark on this clonotype: A much larger clonotype is one base distant, so this may be a read error. CDR3 loop: CASSLSLQGGDSPLHF. CDR3 DNA: TGTGCCAGCAGCTTATCCCTACAAGGGGGCGATTCACCCCTCCACTTT. The rearrangement joins TRBV11-2 to TRBJ1-6, with 7 bases identical to TRBD1. The germline V gene encodes CDR1 SGHAT and CDR2 FQNNGV. This CDR3 has 16 residues. Trimming removed 2 bases from V and 8 bases from J; junction bases left unmatched: 9.

The chain joins TRBV7-6 to TRBJ1-4; D might be TRBD1 (5 bases). Germline CDR1 SGHVS, CDR2 FNYEAQ. With 5 bases removed from V and 11 bases from J, the gap between germline ends came to 9 bases. CDR3 length: 11 amino acids. CDR3 residues: CASSVTDKLFF. The CDR3 nucleotides are TGTGCCAGCAGCGTGACAGATAAACTGTTTTTT.

This clonotype was recorded a few times. V usage is TRBV20-1 and J usage is TRBJ2-3; 7 bases fit TRBD2. Germline V gene lookup returns CDR1 DFQATT and CDR2 SNEGSKA (reference sequence). Trimming at V came to 0 bases and at J to 1 base, leaving 10 bases not matched to a gene. The CDR3 sequence is 17 residues long. CDR3 in DNA: TGCAGTGCTAGAGATCGAAAGACTAGCACCCGCACAGATACGCAGTATTTT. It encodes CSARDRKTSTRTDTQYF.

This clonotype showed up many times. The rearrangement links TRBV7-2 to TRBJ2-2; D gene ambiguous. The germline V and J ends were trimmed by 0 bases and 6 bases, with 11 bases remaining between them. Germline V gene data show CDR1 as SGHTA and CDR2 as FQGNSA. CDR3 length equals 15 residues. CDR3 sequence (DNA): TGTGCCAGCAGCTTAGCGGGATTCGGAGCCGGGGAGCTGTTTTTT. Amino acid sequence: CASSLAGFGAGELFF.

This clonotype was seen a handful of times. The genes are TRBV29-1 and TRBJ2-5; D unresolved. Trimming shortened V by 4 bases and J by 0 bases, and 6 bases separated the two germline ends. CDR1 SQVTM and CDR2 ANQGSEA come from the germline V gene. The CDR3 spans 12 residues. CDR3 protein: CSVGRDQETQYF. Written as DNA, the CDR3 is TGCAGCGTTGGAAGGGACCAAGAGACCCAGTACTTC.

The genes are TRBV9 and TRBJ2-5; tentative D call: TRBD1 (5 bases). The CDR3 runs to 17 residues. Germline V lookup: CDR1 SGDLS, CDR2 YYNGEE. V dropped 4 bases and J dropped 4 bases, with 23 bases sitting between them. The CDR3 nucleotides read TGTGCCAGCAGCACCAGGGTCAGCCTTGATGGTGGAGAGACCCAGTACTTC. Translating it yields CASSTRVSLDGGETQYF.

This clonotype appeared a few times. For the CDR3, the DNA is TGTGCCAGCAGCTCGGGACTAGCGGGGTACTACGAGCAGTACTTC. This translates into CASSSGLAGYYEQYF. The chain has TRBV12-3 or TRBV12-4 and TRBJ2-7, with 13 bases matching TRBD2. With V trimmed by 6 bases and J by 3 bases, 5 bases remained unmatched. This CDR3 region has 15 residues.